This TCR beta chain was captured by sequencing in a study of CD8+ T cells in alopecia areata. Germline assignment: CDR1 SGHTA and CDR2 FQGNSA. Trimming pared 0 bases from V and 3 bases from J, leaving 8 bases between. The CDR3 has 15 amino acids. Study conclusions and caveats: Sequencing of scalp tissue also captures the resident alphabeta T cells of normal skin. Clonality was higher in lesional than normal scalp, especially in alopecia totalis/universalis.

Documented treatment: oral pan-JAK inhibitor, 5-10 mg twice daily. Individuals with alopecia areata gave both lesional scalp punch biopsies and peripheral blood for collection. RNA was isolated and reverse transcribed to cDNA, the sequencing template. Measured with immunoSEQ multiplex PCR; TCRdb has only the in-frame clones, and not every one. The data show 210,000 or so clones, just over 65% seen once. Details on this clone: Antigen unknown.

This receptor was identified in a human donor with alopecia areata. V usage is TRBV7-2 and J usage is TRBJ2-2; possible D gene TRBD1, 5 bases. The source material was CD4+ T cells sorted from blood, sampled between weeks 43 and 45, from a patient treated with tofacitinib. This CDR3 is CASSLAGVDTGELFF. Written as DNA, the CDR3 is TGTGCCAGCAGCTTAGCAGGGGTGGACACCGGGGAGCTGTTTTTT. The variable domain in full, with the rest retrieved from reference TRBV7-2 and TRBJ2-2, is GAGVSQSPSNKVTEKGKDVELRCDPISGHTALYWYRQSLGQGLEFLIYFQGNSAPDKSGLPSDRFSAERTGGSVSTLTIQRTQQEDSAVYLCASSLAGVDTGELFFGEGSRLTVL.